A single sample gave rise to the 20 T cell receptor beta chains below, sequenced in a study of shared clonotypes between healthy human individuals. The method was immunoSEQ multiplex PCR; TCRdb's version includes in-frame clones alone and lacks a portion of them. The sample gives some 2 million clones, roughly 95% of which show up once; around 1% is in the top ten. Terminally differentiated effector memory CD45RA+ cells were excluded by CCR7 positive selection of CD45RO-negative cells. Input material: naive CD8+ T cells sorted from blood. The receptors were sampled from a man aged 18 to 29 in good health.

The V gene is TRBV29-1, the J gene TRBJ2-1; D is unclear. Trimming removed 4 bases at V and 7 bases at J, with 14 bases between. The CDR3 totals 13 residues. Germline V gene data show CDR1 as SQVTM and CDR2 as ANQGSEA. DNA for the CDR3: TGCAGCGTTGTATTGGGGTCCGGGAATGAGCAGTTCTTC. Amino acids: CSVVLGSGNEQFF.

The V and J genes are TRBV7-9 and TRBJ2-7, with D perhaps TRBD2 (6 bases). Germline V gives CDR1 SEHNR, CDR2 FQNEAQ (reference sequence). The CDR3 covers 15 residues. Trimming cost V 5 bases and J 2 bases, with 16 bases left between them. CDR3 nucleotide sequence: TGTGCCAGCAGCCCCGTGGCTAGCGAGCCCTACGAGCAGTACTTC. Amino acid sequence: CASSPVASEPYEQYF.

This chain uses TRBV5-6 with TRBJ2-7, with a tentative D call TRBD1 (6 bases). V was pared by 4 bases and J by 2 bases, with 22 bases between. This CDR3 has 17 amino acids. Per germline, CDR1 SGHDT and CDR2 YYEEEE. Here the CDR3 DNA reads TGTGCCAGCAGCCCATGGGACACCCAATACATACCCTACGAGCAGTACTTC. This encodes CASSPWDTQYIPYEQYF. Full variable domain (outside the CDR3, taken from reference TRBV5-6 and TRBJ2-7): DAGVTQSPTHLIKTRGQQVTLRCSPKSGHDTVSWYQQALGQGPQFIFQYYEEEERQRGNFPDRFSGHQFPNYSSELNVNALLLGDSALYLCASSPWDTQYIPYEQYFGPGTRLTVT.

The chain combines TRBV9 with TRBJ2-7; D is ambiguous. CDR1 and CDR2 (germline): SGDLS, YYNGEE. The CDR3 extends over 14 amino acids. The ends were cut back, 0 bases at V and 2 bases at J, with 9 bases in the middle. The CDR3 loop is CASSVGATPYEQYF. The CDR3 DNA follows: TGTGCCAGCAGCGTAGGGGCGACACCCTACGAGCAGTACTTC.

This chain joins TRBV27 and TRBJ2-3; 8 positions match TRBD2. V shed 2 bases, J shed 4 bases, and the junction held 11 bases outside the gene matches. The CDR3 has 17 residues. Germline V gives CDR1 MNHEY, CDR2 SMNVEV (reference sequence). The CDR3 DNA follows: TGTGCCAGCAGTTTAACCCTGGGAAGCGGGGGCCCAGATACGCAGTATTTT. Amino acids: CASSLTLGSGGPDTQYF.

This chain links TRBV5-1 with TRBJ1-1; the D gene is possibly TRBD1 (5 bases). Deletions cut 2 bases from V and 4 bases from J, with 18 bases between. CDR3 size: 16 residues. Germline loops: CDR1 SGHRS, CDR2 YFSETQ. CDR3 loop: CASSLSHIDSRTEAFF. As DNA, the CDR3 is TGCGCCAGCAGCTTATCCCACATAGACAGCCGCACTGAAGCTTTCTTT. Variable domain in full (rest from reference TRBV5-1 and TRBJ1-1): KAGVTQTPRYLIKTRGQQVTLSCSPISGHRSVSWYQQTPGQGLQFLFEYFSETQRNKGNFPGRFSGRQFSNSRSEMNVSTLELGDSALYLCASSLSHIDSRTEAFFGQGTRLTVV.

Remarks on this clone: The identical CDR3 is also encoded by other nucleotide sequences in the sample. V usage is TRBV5-1 and J usage is TRBJ2-5; D unresolved. Germline CDR1 and CDR2: SGHRS and YFSETQ. The germline V and J ends were trimmed by 0 bases and 2 bases, with 5 bases remaining between them. CDR3 length: 13 amino acids. CDR3: CASSLDRQETQYF. The CDR3 bases are TGCGCCAGCAGCTTGGACCGGCAAGAGACCCAGTACTTC.

The chain's CDR3 is CASSLLHTDTQYF. Here the CDR3 DNA reads TGTGCCAGCAGCTTGCTACACACAGATACGCAGTATTTT. V and J are TRBV7-3 and TRBJ2-3; D unresolved. This CDR3 spans 13 amino acids. The germline CDR1 and CDR2 sequences are SGHTA and FQGTGA. Trimming shortened V by 3 bases and J by 2 bases, and 6 bases separated the two germline ends.

For this clone: Other DNA sequences within the sample encode an identical CDR3. This chain links TRBV13 with TRBJ2-5, with 10 bases lining up with TRBD1. CDR3 length: 16 residues. V was clipped by 3 bases and J by 2 bases; unmatched bases: 6. Per germline, CDR1 PRHDT and CDR2 FYEKMQ (reference sequence). The CDR3 region is CASSLAGQGFQETQYF. The CDR3 bases are TGTGCCAGCAGCTTGGCGGGACAGGGGTTTCAAGAGACCCAGTACTTC. The full variable domain, with the rest looked up from reference TRBV13 and TRBJ2-5, is AAGVIQSPRHLIKEKRETATLKCYPIPRHDTVYWYQQGPGQDPQFLISFYEKMQSDKGSIPDRFSAQQFSDYHSELNMSSLELGDSALYFCASSLAGQGFQETQYFGPGTRLLVL.

This chain connects TRBV4-3 to TRBJ2-1; 8 positions match TRBD2. There are 17 residues in the CDR3. J was trimmed by 8 bases and V by 0 bases; bases with no gene match: 12. Germline CDR1 LGHNA, CDR2 YSLEER. The CDR3 is CASSQDSPAGEGDEQFF. In nucleotides, the CDR3 is TGCGCCAGCAGCCAAGATTCCCCAGCGGGAGAAGGTGATGAGCAGTTCTTC.

The chain joins TRBV9 to TRBJ2-7; no firm D call. V was trimmed by 0 bases and J by 4 bases, leaving 11 bases between them. The germline CDR1 and CDR2 sequences are SGDLS and YYNGEE. This CDR3 comprises 14 residues. The CDR3 coding sequence is TGTGCCAGCAGCGTAGATGAGAACCGGTACGAGCAGTACTTC. It encodes CASSVDENRYEQYF.

Details on this clone: This same CDR3 is encoded by further DNA sequences in the sample. This rearrangement joins TRBV7-8 to TRBJ2-3, with D perhaps TRBD2 (5 bases). The germline V gene encodes CDR1 SGHVS and CDR2 FQNEAQ. V was shortened by 1 base and J by 3 bases, with 8 bases between the two germline ends. The CDR3 is made up of 14 amino acids. The CDR3 reads CASSLDPGTDTQYF. The CDR3 DNA follows: TGTGCCAGCAGCTTAGATCCGGGGACAGATACGCAGTATTTT.

CDR3 amino acids: CASSQDGGEGEHEQYF. Here the CDR3 DNA reads TGTGCCAGCAGCCAAGATGGGGGGGAAGGAGAGCACGAGCAGTACTTC. The V gene is TRBV4-2, the J gene TRBJ2-7, with 7 bases that match TRBD2. There are 16 residues in the CDR3. Trimming at V came to 0 bases and at J to 5 bases, leaving 10 bases not matched to a gene. From germline, CDR1 is LGHNA and CDR2 YNFKEQ.

The rearrangement uses TRBV29-1 and TRBJ2-5; maybe TRBD2 (6 bases). Germline V lookup: CDR1 SQVTM, CDR2 ANQGSEA. CDR3 length: 12 residues. V dropped 5 bases and J dropped 2 bases, with 9 bases sitting between them. The CDR3 DNA reads TGCAGCGTTTGGGACTCACAAGAGACCCAGTACTTC. This translates into CSVWDSQETQYF.

This chain uses TRBV4-3 with TRBJ2-1; 9 positions match TRBD2. V shed 1 base and J 8 bases; nucleotides not matched to a gene: 6. The V gene's germline CDR1 is LGHNA and CDR2 YSLEER. The CDR3 has 15 residues. The CDR3 region is CASSQVLAGSHEQFF. DNA for the CDR3: TGCGCCAGCAGCCAAGTGCTAGCGGGAAGCCATGAGCAGTTCTTC.

The chain uses TRBV6-5 and TRBJ1-1; D unresolved. This CDR3 is built from 13 residues. V was pared by 8 bases and J by 3 bases, with 13 bases between. CDR1 and CDR2 (germline): MNHEY, SVGAGI. CDR3 protein: CASSTRWDTEAFF. DNA for the CDR3: TGTGCCAGCTCTACGAGGTGGGACACTGAAGCTTTCTTT.

The chain joins TRBV11-3 to TRBJ2-5, with D perhaps TRBD1 (6 bases). Trimming took 5 bases from V and 5 from J, leaving 15 bases between them. The germline V gene has CDR1 SGHNT and CDR2 YENEEA. This CDR3 is built from 14 residues. The CDR3 region is CASSREQGSETQYF. CDR3 in DNA: TGTGCCAGCAGCAGAGAACAGGGTAGCGAGACCCAGTACTTC.

This clone came up once. This sequence joins TRBV15 and TRBJ2-5; 8 positions match TRBD1. Looked up from germline, CDR1 is LNHNV and CDR2 is YYDKDF (reference sequence). J lost 10 bases, V lost 0 bases, and 10 bases had no gene match. This CDR3 has 15 amino acids. CDR3 bases: TGTGCCACCAGCAGAGATAACGGACAGGGATGGGTCCAGTACTTC. Its protein is CATSRDNGQGWVQYF.

The J gene is TRBJ1-2, the V gene TRBV19; 8 bases map to TRBD1. With 11 bases clipped from V and 8 bases from J, the junction kept 10 bases outside the gene matches. The CDR3 sequence is 12 residues long. Per the germline V gene, CDR1 is LNHDA and CDR2 is SQIVND (reference sequence). The CDR3 nucleotides read TGTGCCGGGAGGACAGGGCTTGAGGGCTACACCTTC. This sequence encodes CAGRTGLEGYTF.

The chain couples TRBV10-1 to TRBJ2-1, with 7 bases identical to TRBD1. V dropped 5 bases and J dropped 9; count of bases not matched to a gene: 7. Germline V gives CDR1 WNHNN, CDR2 SYGVQD (reference sequence). The CDR3 extends over 13 amino acids. The CDR3 loop is CASSPPGGSEQFF. The CDR3 nucleotides read TGCGCCAGCAGTCCCCCAGGGGGAAGTGAGCAGTTCTTC.